This TCR beta chain was retrieved from a study of control samples from healthy donors and cancer patients (dated by TCRdb to 2020 to 2022). On this clone itself: There is no known antigen for this receptor. No much larger clone is present one base from it, and per-base qualities are unavailable.

The V end gives up 1 base and the J end 1 base, leaving 0 bases in the junction not matched to a gene. The CDR3, cysteine through phenylalanine, is 15 amino acids long. Kept here is only the CDR3 DNA, which spans 45 bases and is read in frame from base 1. Looking up the germline V gene yields CDR1 SGHAT and CDR2 FQNNGV. The library was prepared using the immunoSEQ multiplex PCR assay. The immuneACCESS repertoire file appears here via TCRdb, limited to in-frame rearrangements. These files lack a portion of the clones; in checked studies, under half of the deficit traces to unresolved V genes, and the cause of the others is not known. This sample is represented by fewer than 500,000 clones; about nine tenths of them were singletons. The leading ten clones occupy 5% to 7% of the sample.

Sequenced sample: PBMCs. This receptor was taken from a man in his forties with head and neck cancer. The rearrangement combines TRBV11-2 with TRBJ2-3; 9 central bases correspond to TRBD2. The CDR3 in this case is CASSLGGGGTDTQYF. The DNA sequence follows: TGTGCCAGCAGCTTAGGCGGGGGGGGCACAGATACGCAGTATTTT.